This T cell receptor (beta chain) was captured by sequencing in a study of blood T cell repertoires in COVID-19. The overall study: In each case, the material was cDNA or gDNA derived from T cells, B-cell-depleted T cells, or PBMCs.

The table lists this clone with a few counts. Seattle patient enrollment occurred during active infection, with longitudinal follow-up thereafter. How the authors handled the data: Reference gene primers were amplified, and this amplification served to estimate nucleated cell counts. Measured with immunoSEQ multiplex PCR; TCRdb has only the in-frame clones, and not every one. V, J and clone size derive from that table, while D and trimming were established from the DNA sequence. The table lists around 340,000 clones, approximately 89% of them singletons. V lost 6 bases, J lost 2 bases, and 13 bases lay in between. Looked up from germline, CDR1 is LNHDA and CDR2 is SQIVND (reference sequence). This CDR3 region has 14 residues.

Sequencing used peripheral blood. V usage is TRBV19 and J usage is TRBJ1-2; tentatively, D is TRBD1 (5 bases). The TCR comes from a woman aged 60-70 years with COVID-19, enrolled during active disease. DNA for the CDR3: TGTGCCAGTAGGGAAGACAGAAAGAACTATGGCTACACCTTC. It specifies CASREDRKNYGYTF.